A single sample is the source of the 10 T cell receptor beta chains below, sequenced in a study of chemoradiotherapy in HPV16-positive cancers. The protocol was immunoSEQ multiplex PCR, while the TCRdb copy is restricted to in-frame clones and leaves out a portion. Found here are about 68,000 clones, 88% of them singletons; the top ten hold 4.2%. The starting material was blood, obtained from a patient who underwent chemoradiotherapy. These receptors all come from a human donor with HPV-associated anogenital cancer.

This rearrangement joins TRBV9 to TRBJ2-5; possibly TRBD1 for D (7 bases). CDR1 and CDR2 from the germline V gene are SGDLS and YYNGEE. This CDR3 region has 16 residues. V was pared by 2 bases and J by 1 base, with 15 bases between. Here the CDR3 DNA reads TGTGCCAGCAGCGTTGGGGGGCGGGACAGCCAAGAGACCCAGTACTTC. Protein: CASSVGGRDSQETQYF.

The CDR3 sequence is CASSYSPGVGNTIYF. As DNA, the CDR3 is TGTGCCAGCAGTTACTCGCCTGGTGTCGGAAACACCATATATTTT. The chain carries TRBV6-5 and TRBJ1-3; D unresolved. Trimming cost V 0 bases and J 4 bases, with 10 bases left between them. The CDR3 spans 15 residues. CDR1 and CDR2 (germline): MNHEY, SVGAGI.

This chain uses TRBV6-1 with TRBJ2-4, with TRBD1 matching 7 bases. Germline V gene lookup returns CDR1 MNHNS and CDR2 SASEGT. CDR3 size: 14 residues. V was clipped by 4 bases and J by 3 bases; unmatched bases: 3. CDR3 in amino acids: CASSGQGYKNIQYF. The DNA of the CDR3 is TGTGCCAGCAGTGGACAGGGTTACAAAAACATTCAGTACTTC.

This chain links TRBV23-1 with TRBJ1-3, with D tentatively TRBD1 (6 bases). TRBV23-1 is given ORF status, its function remaining uncertain. Trimming shortened V by 0 bases and J by 0 bases, and 12 bases separated the two germline ends. The CDR3 consists of 17 residues. The CDR3: CASSQSSGGGSGNTIYF. DNA of the CDR3: TGCGCCAGCAGTCAATCATCCGGAGGGGGCTCTGGAAACACCATATATTTT.

This clone has just one count. The chain couples TRBV10-3 to TRBJ2-5; 12 nucleotides align to TRBD2. The CDR3 totals 13 residues. J gave up 2 bases and V 8 bases, and 0 bases lay outside the gene matches. Germline CDR1 and CDR2: ENHRY and SYGVKD. CDR3 nucleotides: TGTGCCATCGGACTAGCGGGACAAGAGACCCAGTACTTC. Encoded protein: CAIGLAGQETQYF.

The chain combines TRBV9 with TRBJ2-5; 10 bases are a match to TRBD2. Germline trimming cut 1 base from V and 3 bases from J; bases unmatched to any gene: 0. Germline V gene lookup returns CDR1 SGDLS and CDR2 YYNGEE. CDR3 size: 14 residues. The CDR3 region has the DNA TGTGCCAGCAGCGTACTAGCGGGGGAAGAGACCCAGTACTTC. Protein sequence: CASSVLAGEETQYF.

The rearrangement links TRBV27 to TRBJ2-7, with 9 positions matching TRBD1. The CDR3 sequence is 14 residues long. The J segment lost 2 bases and the V segment lost 6 bases, leaving 5 bases of the junction unmatched. In germline, CDR1 is MNHEY, CDR2 SMNVEV (reference sequence). The CDR3 nucleotides read TGTGCCAGCAGCTGGGGACAGGGAGCCTACGAGCAGTACTTC. This gives the protein CASSWGQGAYEQYF.

The chain combines TRBV7-9 with TRBJ1-5; D unresolved. V was shortened by 1 base and J by 4 bases, with 5 bases between the two germline ends. Germline loops: CDR1 SEHNR, CDR2 FQNEAQ (reference sequence). The CDR3 loop spans 13 amino acids. In nucleotides, the CDR3 is TGTGCCAGCAGCTTAGGGCAGAATCAGCCCCAGCATTTT. Translating gives CASSLGQNQPQHF.

This clone was seen only once. The chain has TRBV28 and TRBJ2-1; 10 positions match TRBD2. CDR1 is MDHEN and CDR2 is SYDVKM in the germline V gene. There are 16 residues in the CDR3. V lost 4 bases to trimming and J lost 6 bases; unmatched junction nucleotides: 9. The CDR3 here is CASSSSSGGTFNEQFF. The CDR3 coding sequence is TGTGCCAGCAGTTCCAGTAGCGGGGGGACCTTCAATGAGCAGTTCTTC.

The chain carries TRBV7-2 and TRBJ1-4; D uncertain. The CDR3 consists of 13 residues. CDR1 and CDR2 from the germline V gene are SGHTA and FQGNSA. V gave up 6 bases and J gave up 5 bases, with 10 bases separating them. In DNA form, the CDR3 reads TGTGCCAGCAGTTTCGGCGGGAATGAAAAACTGTTTTTT. This codes for CASSFGGNEKLFF.